The text below deals with one T cell receptor beta chain. CDR3 length: 15 residues. Trimming took 1 base from V and 1 from J; bases not matched to a gene: 4. The germline V gene has CDR1 SGHKS and CDR2 YYEKEE (reference sequence). Next came a second PCR, run for roughly 6 to 11 cycles, which used a sample-barcoded 5' primer along with a J-beta primer mix. TCRdb called the 5' RACE reads again in MiXCR, with one record for every CDR3 protein. Of hundreds of thousands of distinct CDR3 sequences in the sample, around 24% were seen once. This record belongs to a study of blood T cells in healthy people across ages. The same sample was also studied in work on T cells of mothers and their children.

Material: blood. The genes are TRBV5-5 and TRBJ2-5; 7 nucleotides line up with TRBD2. The clonotype was recovered from a boy younger than 18 in good health. CDR3 region: CASSLRLAVQETQYF. CDR3 DNA: TGTGCCAGCAGCTTGCGGCTAGCGGTCCAAGAGACCCAGTACTTC.